Below are 28 T cell receptor beta chains sequenced from a single sample in a study of T-cell memory formation after mild COVID-19. TCRdb recomputed calls from the 5' RACE reads with MiXCR, one row per CDR3 protein. The table lists under 400,000 distinct CDR3 sequences, under 25% of them singletons. Sequenced input: PBMCs or a T cell subset sorted from them (not recorded which). These receptors were obtained from an adult woman who had mild COVID-19 (a few samples of this study predate the infection). Cell type and time point are not known.

The sample holds a few counts of this clonotype. Here the CDR3 DNA reads TGTGCCAGCAGCTTACGGCCCGCTGAGACCCAGTACTTC. Protein product: CASSLRPAETQYF. This sequence joins TRBV7-3 and TRBJ2-5; D call uncertain. The V gene lost 2 bases and the J gene lost 5 bases, with 9 bases spanning the gap. The CDR3 has 13 amino acids. CDR1 SGHTA and CDR2 FQGTGA come from the germline V gene.

This clonotype was recorded a few times. The chain links TRBV5-1 to TRBJ1-1; a possible D gene is TRBD1 (5 bases). V lost 1 base to trimming and J lost 8 bases, with 15 bases between them. CDR1 and CDR2 from the germline V gene are SGHRS and YFSETQ. The CDR3 extends over 14 amino acids. The chain's CDR3 is CASSLSGREGEAFF. In nucleotides, the CDR3 is TGCGCCAGCAGCTTGTCGGGCAGGGAGGGCGAAGCTTTCTTT.

A few counts support this clonotype. V is TRBV7-9 and J is TRBJ1-6, with D perhaps matching TRBD1 (6 bases). The germline CDR1 and CDR2 sequences are SEHNR and FQNEAQ (reference sequence). This CDR3 has 16 residues. V lost 5 bases to trimming and J lost 2 bases, with 13 bases between them. In nucleotides, the CDR3 is TGTGCCAGCAGCAGTAACAGGGAACCCTATAATTCACCCCTCCACTTT. Its translation: CASSSNREPYNSPLHF.

This clonotype was seen at least ten times. The chain carries TRBV6-1 and TRBJ2-7; D tentatively fits TRBD1 or TRBD2 (6 bases each). Trimming cost V 1 base and J 3 bases, with 13 bases left between them. Per the germline V gene, CDR1 is MNHNS and CDR2 is SASEGT. This CDR3 has 15 amino acids. The CDR3 region is CASSEEGGAIYEQYF. The CDR3 region has the DNA TGTGCCAGCAGTGAAGAGGGGGGCGCAATCTACGAGCAGTACTTC.

This clonotype was counted many times. The V gene is TRBV12-3 or TRBV12-4, the J gene TRBJ2-5, with TRBD1 matching over 7 bases. This CDR3 has 15 amino acids. The ends lost 5 bases at V and 0 bases at J; junction bases unmatched: 6. The CDR3 DNA reads TGTGCCAGCAGTCTCGCCGGGACAGACCAAGAGACCCAGTACTTC. This gives the protein CASSLAGTDQETQYF.

J is TRBJ1-1 and V is TRBV15; 7 bases match TRBD1. The CDR3 contains 17 residues. Germline V gene sequence: CDR1 LNHNV, CDR2 YYDKDF (reference sequence). Trimming took 0 bases from V and 1 from J; bases not matched to a gene: 8. CDR3 sequence: CATSRDSLNRGNTEAFF. In DNA form, the CDR3 reads TGTGCCACCAGCAGAGACAGTCTTAACAGGGGGAACACTGAAGCTTTCTTT. Full variable domain (rest looked up from reference TRBV15 and TRBJ1-1): DAMVIQNPRYQVTQFGKPVTLSCSQTLNHNVMYWYQQKSSQAPKLLFHYYDKDFNNEADTPDNFQSRRPNTSFCFLDIRSPGLGDTAMYLCATSRDSLNRGNTEAFFGQGTRLTVV.

This clonotype was detected only a few times. This chain joins TRBV9 and TRBJ1-1, with D hard to call. The CDR3 is 14 residues long. Per germline, CDR1 SGDLS and CDR2 YYNGEE. Trimming took 4 bases from V and 1 from J, leaving 11 bases between them. This chain's CDR3 is CASSRGFQNTEAFF. DNA for the CDR3: TGTGCCAGCAGCAGAGGTTTTCAGAACACTGAAGCTTTCTTT.

The table lists this clonotype with a few counts. The rearrangement links TRBV12-3 or TRBV12-4 to TRBJ1-3, with 7 bases matching TRBD1. With V trimmed by 7 bases and J by 8 bases, 5 bases remained unmatched. This CDR3 is 12 amino acids long. The CDR3: CASTRTGDTIYF. Written as DNA, the CDR3 is TGTGCCAGCACCCGGACAGGAGACACCATATATTTT.

This clonotype was counted between two and nine times. This rearrangement joins TRBV5-1 to TRBJ2-6; no reliable D call. V was clipped by 5 bases and J by 0 bases, with 12 bases between them. Germline V gene data show CDR1 as SGHRS and CDR2 as YFSETQ. The CDR3 extends over 16 amino acids. CDR3 DNA sequence: TGCGCCAGCAGTCTGTTCGGAAGCTCTGGGGCCAACGTCCTGACTTTC. This translates into CASSLFGSSGANVLTF. Complete variable domain (other parts from reference TRBV5-1 and TRBJ2-6): KAGVTQTPRYLIKTRGQQVTLSCSPISGHRSVSWYQQTPGQGLQFLFEYFSETQRNKGNFPGRFSGRQFSNSRSEMNVSTLELGDSALYLCASSLFGSSGANVLTFGAGSRLTVL.

This clonotype was counted many times. The chain uses TRBV5-1 and TRBJ2-7; 8 bases fit TRBD2. CDR1 and CDR2 (germline): SGHRS, YFSETQ. V gave up 6 bases and J gave up 3 bases; unmatched junction bases: 5. The CDR3 extends over 13 amino acids. CDR3 protein: CASKPSGGYEQYF. DNA of the CDR3: TGCGCCAGCAAGCCGAGCGGGGGCTACGAGCAGTACTTC.

In its sample, this clonotype was seen a few times. CDR3 nucleotide sequence: TGTGCCAGCAGCAAAGCAGTCTCAGGGATGAACACTGAAGCTTTCTTT. Translated: CASSKAVSGMNTEAFF. This chain connects TRBV21-1 to TRBJ1-1; TRBD1, the table's D call, lacks a check against the DNA. TRBV21-1 is described as a pseudogene. CDR3 length: 16 amino acids.

The chain carries TRBV6-5 and TRBJ2-7; D is perhaps TRBD2 (6 bases). V was shortened by 0 bases and J by 2 bases, with 8 bases between the two germline ends. CDR1 and CDR2 (germline): MNHEY, SVGAGI. CDR3 length: 14 amino acids. As DNA, the CDR3 is TGTGCCAGCAGTTACTCGGGGGGTCCCTACGAGCAGTACTTC. Residues: CASSYSGGPYEQYF.

This chain connects TRBV15 to TRBJ2-1, with TRBD2 matching 7 bases. Germline V gene lookup returns CDR1 LNHNV and CDR2 YYDKDF (reference sequence). J lost 10 bases, V lost 4 bases, and 10 bases had no gene match. There are 14 residues in the CDR3. DNA of the CDR3: TGTGCCACCAGCATGGGGGAGGGCCATTACGAGCAGTTCTTC. Its translation: CATSMGEGHYEQFF.

This clonotype was recorded a few times. The chain combines TRBV20-1 with TRBJ1-6, with 12 positions matching TRBD1. Germline loops: CDR1 DFQATT, CDR2 SNEGSKA (reference sequence). The junction had 9 bases not matched to a gene; V was cut back by 1 base and J by 5 bases. The CDR3 is 18 residues long. Written as DNA, the CDR3 is TGCAGTGCTAGAGGCTGGGGGGACAGGGGGCGTGATAATTCACCCCTCCACTTT. The encoded protein is CSARGWGDRGRDNSPLHF.

This sequence joins TRBV6-5 and TRBJ2-1, with 10 bases lining up with TRBD2. Germline CDR1 and CDR2: MNHEY and SVGAGI. The CDR3 is 16 residues long. V shed 5 bases, J shed 5 bases, and the junction held 9 bases outside the gene matches. CDR3: CASSPFTSGTHNEQFF. The CDR3 DNA follows: TGTGCCAGCAGTCCCTTCACTAGCGGGACACACAATGAGCAGTTCTTC.

The chain recombines TRBV4-1 with TRBJ2-5; tentatively, D is TRBD1 (7 bases). Trimming stripped 1 base from V and 7 bases from J, with 22 bases between. This CDR3 has 17 amino acids. Looked up from germline, CDR1 is MGHRA and CDR2 is YSYEKL. CDR3 sequence (DNA): TGCGCCAGCAGCCAAGGGGGGATCAGGGGGGCTTCGGTGACCCAGTACTTC. Translated, it gives CASSQGGIRGASVTQYF.

The rearrangement uses TRBV7-9 and TRBJ2-3; D is perhaps TRBD1 (7 bases). The CDR3 totals 16 residues. Germline lookup yields CDR1 SEHNR and CDR2 FQNEAQ (reference sequence). Deletions cut 0 bases from V and 3 bases from J, with 13 bases between. CDR3 nucleotides: TGTGCCAGCAGCTTAGCAAAACAGGGGAGGACAGATACGCAGTATTTT. Its translation: CASSLAKQGRTDTQYF.

The rearrangement uses TRBV19 and TRBJ1-2; D perhaps matches TRBD1 (5 bases). The CDR3 consists of 16 residues. Germline CDR1 is LNHDA and CDR2 is SQIVND (reference sequence). Trimming took off 10 bases at V and 4 bases at J, with 25 bases between the two ends. The CDR3 nucleotides are TGTGCCACCATCTTCTCTCGGGGAGAGGGGAGCTATGGCTACACCTTC. Translating it yields CATIFSRGEGSYGYTF. The complete variable domain, with remaining parts taken from reference TRBV19 and TRBJ1-2, reads DGGITQSPKYLFRKEGQNVTLSCEQNLNHDAMYWYRQDPGQGLRLIYYSQIVNDFQKGDIAEGYSVSREKKESFPLTVTSAQKNPTAFYLCATIFSRGEGSYGYTFGSGTRLTVV.

This clonotype has a handful of counts. The chain uses TRBV5-1 and TRBJ2-1; 8 bases are a match to TRBD1. Trimming took 1 base from V and 2 from J; bases not matched to a gene: 5. The germline V gene encodes CDR1 SGHRS and CDR2 YFSETQ. The CDR3 spans 16 residues. The CDR3 DNA sequence: TGCGCCAGCAGCTTGCCCGACAGGGGAACCTACAATGAGCAGTTCTTC. This encodes CASSLPDRGTYNEQFF.

This clonotype was counted between two and nine times. The chain joins TRBV24-1 to TRBJ2-7, with 7 bases identical to TRBD1. CDR3 length equals 14 residues. Per the germline V gene, CDR1 is KGHDR and CDR2 is SFDVKD. Trimming took 7 bases from V and 2 from J; bases not matched to a gene: 7. The CDR3 is CATRLGTETYEQYF. CDR3 nucleotide sequence: TGTGCCACCAGGTTGGGGACAGAGACCTACGAGCAGTACTTC.

The CDR3 protein is CASSLDGISGANVLTF. For the CDR3, the DNA is TGCGCCAGCAGCCTGGACGGGATCTCTGGGGCCAACGTCCTGACTTTC. The chain couples TRBV5-1 to TRBJ2-6; D might be TRBD2 (5 bases). Trimming left V 4 bases short and J 0 bases short, with 11 bases between. CDR3 length: 16 amino acids. Germline CDR1 and CDR2: SGHRS and YFSETQ.

The chain employs TRBV15 and TRBJ2-7, with D unresolved. Per germline, CDR1 LNHNV and CDR2 YYDKDF (reference sequence). V dropped 0 bases and J dropped 3 bases, with 6 bases sitting between them. This CDR3 spans 13 amino acids. The CDR3 reads CATSRDPNYEQYF. The CDR3 DNA reads as TGTGCCACCAGCAGAGACCCCAACTACGAGCAGTACTTC.

V gene TRBV7-8 combines with J gene TRBJ2-1; no definite D call. Trimming removed 5 bases at V and 8 bases at J, with 7 bases between. The CDR3 sequence is 11 residues long. Looked up from germline, CDR1 is SGHVS and CDR2 is FQNEAQ. The CDR3 here is CASSSLHEQFF. CDR3 coding DNA: TGTGCCAGCAGCAGTTTACATGAGCAGTTCTTC.

This rearrangement joins TRBV12-3 or TRBV12-4 to TRBJ2-2; TRBD1 might be the D (5 bases). The CDR3 runs 15 residues. V lost 3 bases, J lost 2 bases, and 10 bases lay in between. CDR3 coding DNA: TGTGCCAGCAGTTTCGCACAGGATAACACCGGGGAGCTGTTTTTT. Translated, it gives CASSFAQDNTGELFF.

The chain combines TRBV4-1 with TRBJ2-5, with 8 positions matching TRBD1. There are 14 residues in the CDR3. V lost 4 bases, J lost 4 bases, and 5 bases stayed unmatched. CDR1 is MGHRA and CDR2 is YSYEKL in the germline V gene. In DNA, the CDR3 is TGCGCCAGCAGCCTCGAGGACAGGGTAGAGACCCAGTACTTC. Protein: CASSLEDRVETQYF.

The V and J genes are TRBV19 and TRBJ2-5; D possibly corresponds to TRBD2 (5 bases). Trimming removed 3 bases at V and 0 bases at J, with 14 bases between. Germline CDR1 LNHDA, CDR2 SQIVND (reference sequence). This CDR3 spans 16 amino acids. The chain's CDR3 is CASSIARGQNQETQYF. The CDR3 nucleotides are TGTGCCAGTAGTATTGCCCGGGGTCAAAACCAAGAGACCCAGTACTTC.

This clonotype was recorded a few times. The chain combines TRBV11-1 with TRBJ2-4; either TRBD1 or TRBD2 may supply D (6 bases each). Germline lookup yields CDR1 SGHAT and CDR2 FQDESV (reference sequence). Trimming cost V 5 bases and J 6 bases, with 20 bases left between them. CDR3 size: 16 residues. The CDR3 bases are TGTGCCAGCAGCCCACTAGACGGGGGCCGTAGAAACATTCAGTACTTC. Protein product: CASSPLDGGRRNIQYF.

This clonotype was seen repeatedly, ten times or more. The chain uses TRBV7-9 and TRBJ2-1; D might be TRBD2 (7 bases). V lost 0 bases and J 7 bases, leaving 10 bases between the germline ends. Per germline, CDR1 SEHNR and CDR2 FQNEAQ (reference sequence). This CDR3 region has 14 residues. CDR3 sequence: CASSLAGGRNEQFF. CDR3 in DNA: TGTGCCAGCAGCTTAGCGGGGGGGCGAAATGAGCAGTTCTTC.